Following are 16 T cell receptor beta chains from one sample sequenced in a study of blood T cell repertoires in COVID-19. Sequencing was performed with immunoSEQ multiplex PCR; in TCRdb, only in-frame clones are kept and a portion is missing. This table has 250,000 to 350,000 clones, 70% to 90% appearing once. The sequenced material came from peripheral blood. These receptors all come from a woman aged 25-40 years with active or convalescent COVID-19.

This clone was picked up one time. The chain recombines TRBV6-4 with TRBJ1-4; D may be TRBD1 (6 bases). Between the trimmed V and J ends, which lost 3 bases and 6 bases, there was a span of 14 bases. Looked up from germline, CDR1 is MRHNA and CDR2 is SNTAGT. The CDR3 runs 15 residues. This CDR3 is CASSESAGAYEKLFF. The CDR3 region has the DNA TGTGCCAGCAGTGAGTCGGCAGGGGCATATGAAAAACTGTTTTTT.

The rearrangement joins TRBV5-8 to TRBJ2-2; D might be TRBD1 (6 bases). In germline, CDR1 is SGHTS, CDR2 YDEGEE. The ends were cut back, 7 bases at V and 0 bases at J, with 10 bases in the middle. This CDR3 has 14 residues. CDR3 region: CASRRGPNTGELFF. DNA for the CDR3: TGTGCCAGCCGCAGGGGCCCGAACACCGGGGAGCTGTTTTTT.

By share of the sample, this clone is large. The chain is built from TRBV27 and TRBJ1-6; no definite D call. The length of the CDR3 is 15 residues. Germline values: CDR1 MNHEY, CDR2 SMNVEV (reference sequence). Trimming took off 2 bases at V and 7 bases at J, with 12 bases between the two ends. The CDR3 here is CASSLGPGPNSPLHF. Here the CDR3 DNA reads TGTGCCAGCAGTTTAGGGCCCGGCCCCAATTCACCCCTCCACTTT.

The chain recombines TRBV6-6 with TRBJ2-7, with D uncertain. The CDR3 sequence is 13 residues long. Trimming cost V 0 bases and J 3 bases, with 6 bases left between them. The germline V gene has CDR1 MNHNY and CDR2 SVGAGI (reference sequence). Here the CDR3 reads CASSYSTYYEQYF. The CDR3 DNA is TGTGCCAGCAGTTACTCCACCTACTACGAGCAGTACTTC.

The J gene is TRBJ2-1, the V gene TRBV2; 7 bases are shared with TRBD1. J lost 6 bases, V lost 5 bases, and 10 bases had no gene match. CDR3 length: 15 residues. In germline, CDR1 is SNHLY, CDR2 FYNNEI. The CDR3: CASSLQGPEVNEQFF. The DNA for the CDR3 is TGTGCCAGCAGTTTACAGGGGCCCGAAGTCAATGAGCAGTTCTTC.

The rearrangement joins TRBV6-5 to TRBJ2-7; 10 bases line up with TRBD1. The CDR3 spans 14 residues. V was clipped by 10 bases and J by 4 bases; unmatched bases: 10. The germline gives CDR1 MNHEY, CDR2 SVGAGI. CDR3 bases: TGTGCCACCAAGACCCGACAGGGGGCGTACGAGCAGTACTTC. Translation gives CATKTRQGAYEQYF.

The V call is TRBV2, the J call TRBJ1-5; possibly TRBD1 for D (6 bases). CDR1 is SNHLY, CDR2 FYNNEI, per germline. V was pared by 2 bases and J by 0 bases, with 14 bases between. The CDR3 totals 17 residues. Written as DNA, the CDR3 is TGTGCCAGCAGTGAACTTGGTCAGGGGACTAGCAATCAGCCCCAGCATTTT. Protein: CASSELGQGTSNQPQHF. The variable domain in full, with the rest retrieved from reference TRBV2 and TRBJ1-5, is EPEVTQTPSHQVTQMGQEVILRCVPISNHLYFYWYRQILGQKVEFLVSFYNNEISEKSEIFDDQFSVERPDGSNFTLKIRSTKLEDSAMYFCASSELGQGTSNQPQHFGDGTRLSIL.

The chain joins TRBV6-1 to TRBJ1-5, with D possibly being TRBD1 (6 bases). Looked up from germline, CDR1 is MNHNS and CDR2 is SASEGT. The ends were cut back, 3 bases at V and 11 bases at J, with 14 bases in the middle. There are 13 residues in the CDR3. CDR3 sequence (DNA): TGTGCCAGCAGTGAGCTGACAGGTCGAGCCCAGCATTTT. It yields the protein CASSELTGRAQHF.

The chain employs TRBV28 and TRBJ2-7; 9 nucleotides line up with TRBD1. The ends lost 2 bases at V and 6 bases at J; junction bases unmatched: 11. The CDR3 has 16 amino acids. Germline V gene data show CDR1 as MDHEN and CDR2 as SYDVKM. The chain's CDR3 is CASSLRAGTGSLEQYF. DNA for the CDR3: TGTGCCAGCAGTTTACGCGCAGGGACAGGGTCCCTCGAGCAGTACTTC.

The chain is built from TRBV5-1 and TRBJ1-5, with unresolved D. CDR1 is SGHRS, CDR2 YFSETQ, per germline. Trimming removed 4 bases at V and 3 bases at J, with 11 bases between. CDR3 length equals 14 residues. CDR3 bases: TGCGCCAGCAGCCGAGACGGGTACAATCAGCCCCAGCATTTT. This translates into CASSRDGYNQPQHF.

J is TRBJ2-1 and V is TRBV29-1; 7 nucleotides align to TRBD1. This CDR3 is built from 13 residues. The ends lost 7 bases at V and 5 bases at J; junction bases unmatched: 8. CDR1 is SQVTM, CDR2 ANQGSEA, per germline. CDR3 DNA: TGCAGCGCCAGGACAGGACGAAACAATGAGCAGTTCTTC. It specifies CSARTGRNNEQFF.

The chain links TRBV7-3 to TRBJ2-1; 11 bases are a match to TRBD2. Germline V CDR1 and CDR2: SGHTA, FQGTGA. The CDR3 sequence is 16 residues long. J gave up 8 bases and V 3 bases, and 9 bases lay outside the gene matches. This CDR3 reads CASSLTPTSGVDEQFF. In DNA form, the CDR3 reads TGTGCCAGCAGCTTGACCCCGACTAGCGGGGTAGATGAGCAGTTCTTC.

The chain is built from TRBV7-3 and TRBJ2-1; possible D gene TRBD2, 6 bases. In germline, CDR1 is SGHTA, CDR2 FQGTGA. This CDR3 has 14 amino acids. The V end lost 5 bases, the J end lost 8 bases, and 16 bases lay between the germline ends. CDR3 sequence (DNA): TGTGCCAGCAGCCCCGGGCGGGGAAGGGATGAGCAGTTCTTC. This encodes CASSPGRGRDEQFF. Combining the CDR3 with reference TRBV7-3 and TRBJ2-1 gives the whole variable domain GAGVSQTPSNKVTEKGKYVELRCDPISGHTALYWYRQSLGQGPEFLIYFQGTGAADDSGLPNDRFFAVRPEGSVSTLKIQRTERGDSAVYLCASSPGRGRDEQFFGPGTRLTVL.

The chain uses TRBV7-9 and TRBJ2-7; 11 nucleotides line up with TRBD1. Germline loops: CDR1 SEHNR, CDR2 FQNEAQ (reference sequence). This CDR3 has 18 residues. Trimming at V came to 1 base and at J to 3 bases, leaving 11 bases not matched to a gene. CDR3 DNA: TGTGCCAGCAGCTTAGTCAAAACCTGGACAGGGGGCCTCTACGAGCAGTACTTC. It is translated as CASSLVKTWTGGLYEQYF.

This clone was found a few times. The chain couples TRBV20-1 to TRBJ2-7; TRBD2 matches 9 bases. J gave up 2 bases and V 3 bases, and 2 bases lay outside the gene matches. Germline-derived CDR1 and CDR2 are DFQATT and SNEGSKA (reference sequence). This CDR3 is 13 amino acids long. CDR3 sequence reads: CSASLAGAYEQYF. CDR3 DNA sequence: TGCAGTGCTAGTTTAGCGGGGGCCTACGAGCAGTACTTC.

The chain links TRBV5-4 to TRBJ2-3; 10 positions match TRBD1. With 0 bases clipped from V and 4 bases from J, the junction kept 2 bases outside the gene matches. Germline V gene sequence: CDR1 SGHNT, CDR2 YYREEE (reference sequence). The CDR3 length is 15 residues. The CDR3 region has the DNA TGTGCCAGCAGCTTGGTGGACAGGGGGGCAGATACGCAGTATTTT. Its translation: CASSLVDRGADTQYF. The full variable domain, rest sourced from reference TRBV5-4 and TRBJ2-3, is ETGVTQSPTHLIKTRGQQVTLRCSSQSGHNTVSWYQQALGQGPQFIFQYYREEENGRGNFPPRFSGLQFPNYSSELNVNALELDDSALYLCASSLVDRGADTQYFGPGTRLTVL.